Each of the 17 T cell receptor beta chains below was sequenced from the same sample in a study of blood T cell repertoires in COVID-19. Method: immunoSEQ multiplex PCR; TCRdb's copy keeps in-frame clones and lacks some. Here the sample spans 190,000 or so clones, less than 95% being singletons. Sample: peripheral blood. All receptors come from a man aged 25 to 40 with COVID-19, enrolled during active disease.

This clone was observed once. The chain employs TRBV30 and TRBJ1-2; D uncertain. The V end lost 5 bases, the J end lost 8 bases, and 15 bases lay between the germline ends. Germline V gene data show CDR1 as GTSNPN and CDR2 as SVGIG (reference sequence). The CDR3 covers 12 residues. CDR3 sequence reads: CAWASGGNGYTF. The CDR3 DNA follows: TGTGCCTGGGCTTCGGGTGGAAACGGCTACACCTTC.

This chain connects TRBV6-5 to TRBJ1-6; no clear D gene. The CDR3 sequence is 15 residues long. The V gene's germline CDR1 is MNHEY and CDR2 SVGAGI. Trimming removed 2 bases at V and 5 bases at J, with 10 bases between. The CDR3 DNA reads TGTGCCAGCAGTTACAGGGAGCCCCATAATTCACCCCTCCACTTT. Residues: CASSYREPHNSPLHF.

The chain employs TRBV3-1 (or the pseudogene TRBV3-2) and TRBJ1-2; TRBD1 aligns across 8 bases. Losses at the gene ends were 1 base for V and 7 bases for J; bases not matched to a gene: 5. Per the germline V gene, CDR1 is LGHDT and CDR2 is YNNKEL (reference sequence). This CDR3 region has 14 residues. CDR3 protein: CASSQAPGQGGYTF. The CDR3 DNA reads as TGTGCCAGCAGCCAAGCGCCCGGACAGGGTGGCTACACCTTC.

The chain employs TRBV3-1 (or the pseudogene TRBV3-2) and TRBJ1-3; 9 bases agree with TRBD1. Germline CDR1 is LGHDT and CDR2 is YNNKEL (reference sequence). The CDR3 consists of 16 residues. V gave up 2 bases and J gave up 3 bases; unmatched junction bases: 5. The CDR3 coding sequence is TGTGCCAGCAGCCAAACCTGGGGACAGGGTGGAAACACCATATATTTT. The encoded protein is CASSQTWGQGGNTIYF.

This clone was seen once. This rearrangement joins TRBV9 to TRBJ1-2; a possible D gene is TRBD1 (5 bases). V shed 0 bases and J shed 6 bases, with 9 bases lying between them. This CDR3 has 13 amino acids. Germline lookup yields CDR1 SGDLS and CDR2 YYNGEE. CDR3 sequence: CASSVDSGDGYTF. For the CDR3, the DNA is TGTGCCAGCAGCGTAGACTCGGGGGATGGCTACACCTTC.

The CDR3 loop is CASRSGTVYTEAFF. In DNA, the CDR3 is TGTGCCAGCAGATCCGGGACAGTATACACTGAAGCTTTCTTT. The chain combines TRBV6-5 with TRBJ1-1; 7 nucleotides agree with TRBD1. Germline V gene lookup returns CDR1 MNHEY and CDR2 SVGAGI. V dropped 6 bases and J dropped 3; count of bases not matched to a gene: 7. The CDR3 contains 14 residues.

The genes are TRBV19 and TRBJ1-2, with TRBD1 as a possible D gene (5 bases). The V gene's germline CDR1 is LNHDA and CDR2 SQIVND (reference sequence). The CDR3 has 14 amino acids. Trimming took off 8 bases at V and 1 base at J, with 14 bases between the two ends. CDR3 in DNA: TGTGCCAGTGGGGGGACTCTTGATAACTATGGCTACACCTTC. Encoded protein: CASGGTLDNYGYTF.

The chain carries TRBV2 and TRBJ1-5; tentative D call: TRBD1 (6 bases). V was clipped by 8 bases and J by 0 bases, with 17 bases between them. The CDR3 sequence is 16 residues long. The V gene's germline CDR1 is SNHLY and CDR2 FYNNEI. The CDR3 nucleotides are TGTGCCAGCGGTATACAGGGAAATTATAGCAATCAGCCCCAGCATTTT. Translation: CASGIQGNYSNQPQHF.

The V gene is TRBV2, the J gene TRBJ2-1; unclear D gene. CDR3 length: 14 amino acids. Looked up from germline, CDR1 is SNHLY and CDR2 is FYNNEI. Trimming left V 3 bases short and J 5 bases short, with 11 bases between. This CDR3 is CASSERSLNNEQFF. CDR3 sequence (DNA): TGTGCCAGCAGTGAGCGGAGCCTGAACAATGAGCAGTTCTTC.

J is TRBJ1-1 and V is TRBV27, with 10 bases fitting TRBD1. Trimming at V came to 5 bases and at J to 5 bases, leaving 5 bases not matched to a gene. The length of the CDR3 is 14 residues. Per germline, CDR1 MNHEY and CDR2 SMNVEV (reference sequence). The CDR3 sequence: CASSVTGGITEAFF. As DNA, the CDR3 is TGTGCCAGCAGTGTGACAGGGGGCATAACTGAAGCTTTCTTT.

The CDR3 is CASSAFENSPLHF. CDR3 sequence (DNA): TGTGCCAGCAGCGCCTTTGAGAATTCACCCCTCCACTTT. The chain couples TRBV7-3 to TRBJ1-6; D ambiguous. This CDR3 contains 13 residues. Looked up from germline, CDR1 is SGHTA and CDR2 is FQGTGA. The ends were cut back, 5 bases at V and 7 bases at J, with 9 bases in the middle.

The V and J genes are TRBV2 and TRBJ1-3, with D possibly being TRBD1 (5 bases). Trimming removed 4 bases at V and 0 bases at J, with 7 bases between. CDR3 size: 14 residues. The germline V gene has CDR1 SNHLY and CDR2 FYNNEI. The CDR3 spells CASSAGNSGNTIYF. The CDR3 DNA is TGTGCCAGCAGTGCAGGGAACTCTGGAAACACCATATATTTT.

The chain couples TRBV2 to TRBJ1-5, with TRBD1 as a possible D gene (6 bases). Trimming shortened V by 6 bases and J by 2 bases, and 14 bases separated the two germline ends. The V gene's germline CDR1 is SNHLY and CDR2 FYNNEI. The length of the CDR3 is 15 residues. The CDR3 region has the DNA TGTGCCAGCAGAGAACAGGGAGGAGGCAATCAGCCCCAGCATTTT. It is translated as CASREQGGGNQPQHF.

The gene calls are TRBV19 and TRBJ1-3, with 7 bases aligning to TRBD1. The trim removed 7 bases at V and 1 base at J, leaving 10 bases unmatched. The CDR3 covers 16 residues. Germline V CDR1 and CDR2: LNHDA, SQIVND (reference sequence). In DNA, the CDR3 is TGTGCCAGTACGCCTATCACAGGGGTTTCTGGAAACACCATATATTTT. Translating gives CASTPITGVSGNTIYF.

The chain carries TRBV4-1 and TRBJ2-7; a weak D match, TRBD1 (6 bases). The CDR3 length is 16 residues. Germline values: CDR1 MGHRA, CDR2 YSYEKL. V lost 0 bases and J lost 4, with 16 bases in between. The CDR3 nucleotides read TGCGCCAGCAGCCAAGAGGGCGGCACAGGGCGGTACGAGCAGTACTTC. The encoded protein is CASSQEGGTGRYEQYF.

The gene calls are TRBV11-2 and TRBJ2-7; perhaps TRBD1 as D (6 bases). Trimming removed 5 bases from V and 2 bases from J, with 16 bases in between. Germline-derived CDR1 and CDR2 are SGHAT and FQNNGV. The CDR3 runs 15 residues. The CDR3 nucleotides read TGTGCCAGCAGCGGGGACACGGGGCATCCCTACGAGCAGTACTTC. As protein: CASSGDTGHPYEQYF.

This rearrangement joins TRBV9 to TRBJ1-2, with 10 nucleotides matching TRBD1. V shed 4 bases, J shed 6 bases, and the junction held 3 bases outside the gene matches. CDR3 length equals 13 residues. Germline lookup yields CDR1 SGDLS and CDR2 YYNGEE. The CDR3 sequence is CASSQTGGNGYTF. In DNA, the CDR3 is TGTGCCAGCAGCCAGACAGGGGGCAATGGCTACACCTTC.